This T cell receptor beta chain was recorded in a study of blood T cells in healthy people across ages. Study-level information: The template switching approach captured approximately one barcoded beta molecule for every two T cells.

Then a second PCR, running roughly 7 to 11 cycles, was carried out with a sample-barcoded 5' primer and a J-beta primer mix. In TCRdb, the 5' RACE reads were re-called with MiXCR into one record per CDR3 protein. The sample has fewer than 750,000 distinct CDR3 sequences, roughly 48% seen once. This clonotype turned up a few times. Its antigen is undetermined. Study findings and constraints: As age increased, TCR beta diversity per million T cells fell in a roughly linear fashion.

Per sample, no less than 5.5 micrograms of total RNA were extracted. The clonotype comes from a man at least 80 years old in good health. The sequencing input was blood.

CDR3 region: CSASGGAGGYTF. The CDR3 bases are TGCAGTGCTTCGGGGGGGGCTGGCGGCTACACCTTC. This chain connects TRBV20-1 to TRBJ1-2; D perhaps matches TRBD1 (6 bases). CDR1 is DFQATT, CDR2 SNEGSKA, per germline (reference sequence). Trimming left V 5 bases short and J 8 bases short, with 15 bases between. This CDR3 has 12 residues.